One and the same sample provided the 13 T cell receptor beta chains below, sequenced in a study of identical twins. TCRdb reanalysed the 5' RACE reads using MiXCR and keeps one entry per CDR3 protein. The sample consists of about 220,000 distinct CDR3 sequences, around 6.8% of them appearing once. In addition, the sample was reused for a study of yellow fever vaccine responses in identical twins.

The sample comprised memory (CD45RO+) T cells sorted from blood. All receptors derive from a woman aged 18-30 years in good health.

This chain links TRBV2 with TRBJ2-5; tentatively, D is TRBD1 or TRBD2 (5 bases each). CDR1 is SNHLY and CDR2 is FYNNEI in the germline V gene. This CDR3 comprises 14 residues. V lost 4 bases and J lost 2, with 11 bases in between. CDR3 in amino acids: CASSGVRGQETQYF. The DNA of the CDR3 is TGTGCCAGCAGTGGAGTGAGGGGTCAAGAGACCCAGTACTTC.

Comment on this clonotype: At one end the junction does not follow the germline gene, possibly because of a read error. This chain connects TRBV30 to TRBJ1-1; D possibly corresponds to TRBD1 (5 bases). This CDR3 has 13 amino acids. Germline-derived CDR1 and CDR2 are GTSNPN and SVGIG (reference sequence). The CDR3 coding sequence is TGTGCCTGGTGTCGACAGATGAACACTGAAGTTTTCTTT. It specifies CAWCRQMNTEVFF.

This clonotype has just a few counts. The chain employs TRBV6-5 and TRBJ2-5; 13 nucleotides agree with TRBD2. Germline V gene sequence: CDR1 MNHEY, CDR2 SVGAGI. V trimming: 2 bases; J trimming: 4 bases; junction bases outside the gene matches: 10. This CDR3 has 18 amino acids. CDR3: CASSYPNKGLAGVETQYF. CDR3 DNA sequence: TGTGCCAGCAGTTACCCGAATAAAGGACTAGCGGGGGTAGAGACCCAGTACTTC.

The chain carries TRBV6-1 and TRBJ2-3; 13 bases agree with TRBD2. There are 14 residues in the CDR3. Trimming cost V 6 bases and J 6 bases; bases outside gene matches: 3. CDR1 is MNHNS, CDR2 SASEGT, per germline. This chain's CDR3 is CASRGLAGVDTQYF. In DNA form, the CDR3 reads TGTGCCAGCAGAGGACTAGCGGGGGTGGATACGCAGTATTTT.

This clonotype was found many times. The J gene is TRBJ1-3, the V gene TRBV10-3; 8 bases fit TRBD1. J was trimmed by 4 bases and V by 11 bases; bases with no gene match: 7. This CDR3 region has 13 residues. Germline CDR1 reads ENHRY; CDR2 reads SYGVKD. CDR3 bases: TGTGCCGTCGGACAGGGATTGGGAAACACCATATATTTT. Amino acid sequence: CAVGQGLGNTIYF.

This clonotype was seen many times. V and J are TRBV3-1 and TRBJ2-5; D might be TRBD1 (5 bases). The ends were cut back, 2 bases at V and 8 bases at J, with 9 bases in the middle. Per germline, CDR1 LGHDT and CDR2 YNNKEL (reference sequence). The length of the CDR3 is 12 residues. DNA for the CDR3: TGTGCCAGCAGCCAATGGGGCGAAACCCAGTACTTC. Translated: CASSQWGETQYF.

The table lists this clonotype with a few counts. The chain joins TRBV28 to TRBJ2-3, with TRBD2 matching over 8 bases. This CDR3 is 14 amino acids long. Germline trimming cut 3 bases from V and 4 bases from J; bases unmatched to any gene: 3. Germline CDR1 MDHEN, CDR2 SYDVKM. The DNA for the CDR3 is TGTGCCAGCAGTTTGCCGGGACTAGCAGATACGCAGTATTTT. Protein sequence: CASSLPGLADTQYF.

The chain joins TRBV4-3 to TRBJ2-1, with TRBD2 identical over 7 bases. From germline, CDR1 is LGHNA and CDR2 YSLEER. This CDR3 contains 16 residues. The junction had 6 bases not matched to a gene; V was cut back by 0 bases and J by 4 bases. The CDR3 reads CASSQDPDGGYNEQFF. The CDR3 DNA reads as TGCGCCAGCAGCCAAGATCCGGACGGGGGGTACAATGAGCAGTTCTTC.

This clonotype was recorded a few times. V usage is TRBV6-5 and J usage is TRBJ2-7, with 12 positions matching TRBD1. V trimming: 2 bases; J trimming: 1 base; junction bases outside the gene matches: 12. This CDR3 is built from 19 residues. Germline V CDR1 and CDR2: MNHEY, SVGAGI. The CDR3 nucleotides are TGTGCCAGCAGTTACCCGGGACAGGGGGCGGGAATTTCGTCCTACGAGCAGTACTTC. Translation gives CASSYPGQGAGISSYEQYF.

The chain employs TRBV9 and TRBJ2-2; TRBD2 matches 12 bases. V lost 2 bases, J lost 5 bases, and 10 bases stayed unmatched. Germline V gives CDR1 SGDLS, CDR2 YYNGEE. CDR3 size: 18 residues. The CDR3 DNA is TGTGCCAGCAGCGTCACTAGCGGGGGGCCCGGGGGAACCGGGGAGCTGTTTTTT. Translation gives CASSVTSGGPGGTGELFF.

At least ten counts were recorded for this clonotype. The chain uses TRBV5-6 and TRBJ2-3, with no clear D. Germline V gene lookup returns CDR1 SGHDT and CDR2 YYEEEE. The germline V and J ends were trimmed by 0 bases and 4 bases, with 6 bases remaining between them. The CDR3 contains 13 residues. CDR3 DNA: TGTGCCAGCAGCTTGGCCGGCCCAGATACGCAGTATTTT. It codes for CASSLAGPDTQYF.

This clonotype has at least ten counts. V usage is TRBV6-2 or TRBV6-3 and J usage is TRBJ2-1, with 10 bases lining up with TRBD2. The ends lost 9 bases at V and 0 bases at J; junction bases unmatched: 8. Germline V CDR1 and CDR2: MNHEY, SVGEGT. CDR3 length equals 16 residues. The CDR3 bases are TGTGCCAGTACAGTAGCGGGGGGACTCTCCTACAATGAGCAGTTCTTC. Protein sequence: CASTVAGGLSYNEQFF.

In this sample, this clonotype turned up a few times. Germline and junction disagree at one end, which may indicate a read error. The genes are TRBV6-1 and TRBJ2-1, with 8 bases matching TRBD2. Germline V gene data show CDR1 as MNHNS and CDR2 as SASEGT. The CDR3 totals 12 residues. The CDR3 here is CASSVLSGATIF. DNA of the CDR3: TGTGCCAGCAGTGTCCTTAGCGGGGCCACGATCTTC.